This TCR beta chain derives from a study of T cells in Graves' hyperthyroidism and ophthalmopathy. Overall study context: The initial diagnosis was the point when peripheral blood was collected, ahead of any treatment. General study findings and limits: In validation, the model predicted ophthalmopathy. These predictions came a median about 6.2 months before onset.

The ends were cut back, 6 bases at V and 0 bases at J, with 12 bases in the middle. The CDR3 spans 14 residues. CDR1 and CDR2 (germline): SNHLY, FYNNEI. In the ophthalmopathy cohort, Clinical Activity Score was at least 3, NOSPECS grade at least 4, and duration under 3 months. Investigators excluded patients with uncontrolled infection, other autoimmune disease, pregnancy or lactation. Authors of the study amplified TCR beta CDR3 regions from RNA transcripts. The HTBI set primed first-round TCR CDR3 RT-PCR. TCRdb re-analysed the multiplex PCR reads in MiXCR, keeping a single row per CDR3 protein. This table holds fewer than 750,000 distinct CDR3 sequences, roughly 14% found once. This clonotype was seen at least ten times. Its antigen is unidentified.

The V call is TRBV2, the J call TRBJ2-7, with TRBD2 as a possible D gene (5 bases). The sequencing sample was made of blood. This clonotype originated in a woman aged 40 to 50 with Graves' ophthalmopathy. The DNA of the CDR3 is TGTGCCAGCAGAGAGCGGATCATCTCCTACGAGCAGTACTTC. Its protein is CASRERIISYEQYF.